What follows are 16 T cell receptor beta chains derived from one specimen sequenced in a study of blood T cell repertoires in COVID-19. Profiling relied on immunoSEQ multiplex PCR, and the TCRdb table lists in-frame clones only, not all of them. The table shows about 54,000 clones, with 85% to 90% occurring only once. The sample taken for sequencing was peripheral blood. Source of these receptors: a human donor in a cohort sampled during active COVID-19.

This chain uses TRBV18 with TRBJ2-7; possibly TRBD2 for D (6 bases). CDR3 length: 18 residues. In germline, CDR1 is KGHSH, CDR2 LQKENI. Trimming removed 4 bases at V and 3 bases at J, with 25 bases between. The CDR3 coding sequence is TGTGCCAGCTCACAACTCCCCCGCGGGGTCGGGGAAAACTACGAGCAGTACTTC. Residues: CASSQLPRGVGENYEQYF.

This clone was seen only a few times. This chain uses TRBV7-8 with TRBJ2-2; 7 nucleotides align to TRBD1. CDR3 length equals 15 residues. J was trimmed by 1 base and V by 5 bases; bases with no gene match: 4. Germline CDR1 is SGHVS and CDR2 is FQNEAQ. The CDR3 reads CASSSRQGNTGELFF. In nucleotides, the CDR3 is TGTGCCAGCAGCAGCCGACAGGGGAACACCGGGGAGCTGTTTTTT.

This clone was seen a single time. The chain employs TRBV6-1 and TRBJ2-1, with 9 bases aligning to TRBD2. After removal of 0 bases from V and 8 bases from J, the junction contained 11 bases not matched to a gene. Germline V gene sequence: CDR1 MNHNS, CDR2 SASEGT. The CDR3 totals 17 residues. CDR3 loop: CASSEALLRGGLDEQFF. CDR3 in DNA: TGTGCCAGCAGTGAAGCCCTTTTGCGGGGGGGCCTCGATGAGCAGTTCTTC.

The gene calls are TRBV28 and TRBJ2-7; 9 bases match TRBD1. Germline V gene lookup returns CDR1 MDHEN and CDR2 SYDVKM. Trimming took 4 bases from V and 0 from J; bases not matched to a gene: 1. This CDR3 comprises 14 residues. The CDR3 here is CASSSTGGSYEQYF. The CDR3 bases are TGTGCCAGCAGTTCGACAGGGGGCTCCTACGAGCAGTACTTC.

The chain is built from TRBV7-8 and TRBJ2-7, with D possibly being TRBD2 (6 bases). This CDR3 has 15 residues. Germline V CDR1 and CDR2: SGHVS, FQNEAQ. The V gene lost 4 bases and the J gene lost 0 bases, with 13 bases spanning the gap. The CDR3: CASSSRLGGSYEQYF. CDR3 in DNA: TGTGCCAGCAGCTCCCGGTTGGGAGGCTCCTACGAGCAGTACTTC.

This sequence joins TRBV28 and TRBJ1-2; TRBD1 matches 9 bases. V lost 6 bases and J lost 5; bases outside the gene matches: 10. The CDR3 length is 15 residues. Germline lookup yields CDR1 MDHEN and CDR2 SYDVKM. CDR3 coding DNA: TGTGCCAGCAGAAGGGGGGGGGACAGGGTTTATGGCTACACCTTC. Translated: CASRRGGDRVYGYTF.

The CDR3 loop is CASSNTGAYTGELFF. CDR3 bases: TGTGCCAGCTCAAACACAGGGGCCTACACCGGGGAGCTGTTTTTT. The rearrangement links TRBV25-1 to TRBJ2-2; the match to TRBD1 covers 7 bases. Germline V gives CDR1 MGHDK, CDR2 SYGVNS. Trimming cost V 8 bases and J 3 bases; bases outside gene matches: 9. This CDR3 is 15 amino acids long. The variable domain in full, completed from reference TRBV25-1 and TRBJ2-2, reads EADIYQTPRYLVIGTGKKITLECSQTMGHDKMYWYQQDPGMELHLIHYSYGVNSTEKGDLSSESTVSRIRTEHFPLTLESARPSHTSQYLCASSNTGAYTGELFFGEGSRLTVL.

The chain carries TRBV7-9 and TRBJ1-1, with 10 bases fitting TRBD1. CDR1 SEHNR and CDR2 FQNEAQ come from the germline V gene (reference sequence). V lost 3 bases, J lost 6 bases, and 10 bases stayed unmatched. The CDR3 length is 16 residues. CDR3 loop: CASSLGDRGHIAEAFF. The DNA of the CDR3 is TGTGCCAGCAGCTTGGGAGACAGGGGGCATATCGCTGAAGCTTTCTTT.

This chain links TRBV2 with TRBJ1-2, with TRBD1 identical over 7 bases. Germline trimming cut 4 bases from V and 4 bases from J; bases unmatched to any gene: 9. The length of the CDR3 is 15 residues. Germline V gene data show CDR1 as SNHLY and CDR2 as FYNNEI. CDR3 nucleotides: TGTGCCAGCAGTGGTAATACAGGGGTCAGCTATGGCTACACCTTC. This translates into CASSGNTGVSYGYTF.

This clone has only a few counts. The J gene is TRBJ1-2, the V gene TRBV6-6; TRBD1 matches 8 bases. The length of the CDR3 is 12 residues. CDR1 and CDR2 from the germline V gene are MNHNY and SVGAGI (reference sequence). J gave up 5 bases and V 8 bases, and 4 bases lay outside the gene matches. This CDR3 is CASQRTGYGYTF. CDR3 nucleotide sequence: TGTGCCAGCCAACGGACAGGGTATGGCTACACCTTC.

V usage is TRBV28 and J usage is TRBJ2-5; TRBD1 matches 12 bases. The CDR3 length is 17 residues. V shed 6 bases and J 5 bases; nucleotides not matched to a gene: 13. Germline CDR1 is MDHEN and CDR2 is SYDVKM. This CDR3 reads CASSAHSGQGAGETQYF. The CDR3 DNA follows: TGTGCCAGCAGCGCCCACTCGGGACAGGGGGCTGGGGAGACCCAGTACTTC.

This chain joins TRBV5-1 and TRBJ2-7, with 12 positions matching TRBD1. V lost 4 bases, J lost 2 bases, and 4 bases stayed unmatched. The CDR3 is 15 residues long. The germline CDR1 and CDR2 sequences are SGHRS and YFSETQ. For the CDR3, the DNA is TGCGCCAGCAGCAGGGGACAGGGGGCAACCTACGAGCAGTACTTC. Its protein is CASSRGQGATYEQYF. The variable domain in full, completed from reference TRBV5-1 and TRBJ2-7, reads KAGVTQTPRYLIKTRGQQVTLSCSPISGHRSVSWYQQTPGQGLQFLFEYFSETQRNKGNFPGRFSGRQFSNSRSEMNVSTLELGDSALYLCASSRGQGATYEQYFGPGTRLTVT.

The chain is built from TRBV6-1 and TRBJ2-7; TRBD1 matches at 7 bases. Germline V gene lookup returns CDR1 MNHNS and CDR2 SASEGT. This CDR3 spans 15 amino acids. V dropped 2 bases and J dropped 3; count of bases not matched to a gene: 7. CDR3 residues: CASSETGQAYYEQYF. The CDR3 DNA follows: TGTGCCAGCAGTGAAACAGGACAGGCATACTACGAGCAGTACTTC.

This chain links TRBV4-2 with TRBJ1-4; 8 bases fit TRBD1. The CDR3 runs to 15 residues. V lost 0 bases to trimming and J lost 8 bases; unmatched junction nucleotides: 5. Germline assignment: CDR1 LGHNA and CDR2 YNFKEQ. The CDR3 spells CASSQDRDRLEKLFF. The CDR3 bases are TGTGCCAGCAGCCAAGATCGGGACAGGTTGGAAAAACTGTTTTTT.

The chain recombines TRBV2 with TRBJ2-7; 8 positions match TRBD2. The germline V gene has CDR1 SNHLY and CDR2 FYNNEI. J gave up 5 bases and V 6 bases, and 6 bases lay outside the gene matches. This CDR3 has 13 residues. The DNA of the CDR3 is TGTGCCAGCAGGCGGGAGGTTGTCCACGAGCAGTACTTC. Its translation: CASRREVVHEQYF.

This chain uses TRBV29-1 with TRBJ1-2, with 8 bases identical to TRBD1. Germline CDR1 is SQVTM and CDR2 is ANQGSEA. V was pared by 8 bases and J by 0 bases, with 11 bases of the junction left unmatched. This CDR3 spans 15 amino acids. The CDR3: CSMRGTGSANYGYTF. The CDR3 region has the DNA TGCAGCATGAGGGGGACAGGTTCGGCTAACTATGGCTACACCTTC.